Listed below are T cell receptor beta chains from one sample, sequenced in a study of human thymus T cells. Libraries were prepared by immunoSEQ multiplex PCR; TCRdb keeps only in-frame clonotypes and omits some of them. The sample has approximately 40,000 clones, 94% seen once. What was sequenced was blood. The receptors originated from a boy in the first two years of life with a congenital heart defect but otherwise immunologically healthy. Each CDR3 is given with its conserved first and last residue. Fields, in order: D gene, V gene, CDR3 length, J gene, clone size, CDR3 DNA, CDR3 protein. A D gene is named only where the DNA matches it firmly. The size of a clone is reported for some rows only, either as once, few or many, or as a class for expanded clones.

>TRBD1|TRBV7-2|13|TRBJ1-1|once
TGTGCCAGCAGCTTTAACAGGGGGCCTGAAGCTTTCTTT
CASSFNRGPEAFF
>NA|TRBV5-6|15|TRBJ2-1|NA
TGTGCCAGCAGCCCTGACTTGAGCTCCTACAATGAGCAGTTCTTC
CASSPDLSSYNEQFF
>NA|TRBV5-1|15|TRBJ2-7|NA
TGCGCCAGCAGCTTGGATCCCGGGGGGCACTACGAGCAGTACTTC
CASSLDPGGHYEQYF
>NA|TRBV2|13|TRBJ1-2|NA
TGTGCCAGCAGTGGGGACACTAACTATGGCTACACCTTC
CASSGDTNYGYTF
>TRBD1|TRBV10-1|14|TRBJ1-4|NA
TGCGCCAGCAGTGGGGGACAGGTACCTTCAAAACTGTTTTTT
CASSGGQVPSKLFF
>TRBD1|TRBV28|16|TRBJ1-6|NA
TGTGCCAGCAGTGATCCGGGACAGGGAACCAATTCACCCCTCCACTTT
CASSDPGQGTNSPLHF
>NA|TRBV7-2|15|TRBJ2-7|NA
TGTGCCAGCAGCTCCACGGGCAGGGGGGGTCTGGAGCAGTACTTC
CASSSTGRGGLEQYF
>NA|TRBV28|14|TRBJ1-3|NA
TGTGCCAGCAGCTCGGGACTCTCAGGCAACACCATATATTTT
CASSSGLSGNTIYF
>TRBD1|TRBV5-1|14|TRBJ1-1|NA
TGCGCCAGCAGCGGACAGGGGGCGAACACTGAAGCTTTCTTT
CASSGQGANTEAFF
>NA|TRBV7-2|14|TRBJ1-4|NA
TGTGCCAGCAGCTTAGTGCAGGGAAATGAAAAACTGTTTTTT
CASSLVQGNEKLFF
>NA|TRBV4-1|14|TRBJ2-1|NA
TGCGCCAGCAGCCATACTAGCTCCTACAATGAGCAGTTCTTC
CASSHTSSYNEQFF
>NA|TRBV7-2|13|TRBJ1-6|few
TGTGCCAGCAGCTTAGATGGGCCCTCACCCCTCCACTTT
CASSLDGPSPLHF
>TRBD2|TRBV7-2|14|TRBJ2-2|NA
TGTGCCAGCAGCTCTAGCGGCCACACCGGGGAGCTGTTTTTT
CASSSSGHTGELFF
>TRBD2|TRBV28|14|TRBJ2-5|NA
TGTGCCAGCAGTTTATCCAGGGAGGGAGAGACCCAGTACTTC
CASSLSREGETQYF
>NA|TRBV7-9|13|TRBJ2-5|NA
TGTGCCAGCAGCAACGGGGTTCAAGAGACCCAGTACTTC
CASSNGVQETQYF
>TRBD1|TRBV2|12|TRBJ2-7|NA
TGTGCCAGCAGTGACAGGGGGTACGAGCAGTACTTC
CASSDRGYEQYF
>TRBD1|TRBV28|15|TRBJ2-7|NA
TGTGCCAGCAGTCCCCCGGACAGGGGGCGAGACGAGCAGTACTTC
CASSPPDRGRDEQYF
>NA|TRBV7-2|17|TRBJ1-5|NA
TGTGCCAGCAGCTTGGGTCAGGGACGGGGCAGCAATCAGCCCCAGCATTTT
CASSLGQGRGSNQPQHF
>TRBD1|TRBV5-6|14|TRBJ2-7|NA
TGTGCCAGCAGCCCCGGGACAGGGATCCACGAGCAGTACTTC
CASSPGTGIHEQYF
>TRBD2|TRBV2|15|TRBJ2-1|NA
TGTGCCAGCAGGAAGACTAGCGGGGTTTACAATGAGCAGTTCTTC
CASRKTSGVYNEQFF
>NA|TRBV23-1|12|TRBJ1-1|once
TGCGCCAGCGGCACGGCGAACACTGAAGCTTTCTTT
CASGTANTEAFF
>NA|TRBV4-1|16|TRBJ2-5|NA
TGCGCCAGCAGCCATTTGTTCCGGGGGGCCGGAAACCCCCAGTACTTC
CASSHLFRGAGNPQYF
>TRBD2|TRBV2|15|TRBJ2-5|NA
TGTGCCAGCAGTGAGGCTCTAGCGGGGGGACAGACCCAGTACTTC
CASSEALAGGQTQYF
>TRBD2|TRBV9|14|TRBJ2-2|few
TGTGCCAGCAGGGGACTAGCGGGGGCCGGGGAGCTGTTTTTT
CASRGLAGAGELFF
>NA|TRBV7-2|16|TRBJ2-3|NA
TGTGCCAGCAGCTTAGTCCGTCACTCTTACACAGATACGCAGTATTTT
CASSLVRHSYTDTQYF
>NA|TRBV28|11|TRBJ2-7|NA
TGTGCCAGCAGTTTACACTACGAGCAGTACTTC
CASSLHYEQYF
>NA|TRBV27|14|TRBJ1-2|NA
TGTGCCAGCAGTGGGGCAGGGACTGACTATGGCTACACCTTC
CASSGAGTDYGYTF
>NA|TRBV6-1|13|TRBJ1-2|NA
TGTGCCAGCAGCAGACAGTTTAACTATGGCTACACCTTC
CASSRQFNYGYTF
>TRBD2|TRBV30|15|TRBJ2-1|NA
TGTGCCTGGACCCCCCTAGCGGGGCTTAACAATGAGCAGTTCTTC
CAWTPLAGLNNEQFF
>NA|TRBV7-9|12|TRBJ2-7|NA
TGTGCCAGCAGCGAAATGTACAAGGGGCAGTACTTC
CASSEMYKGQYF
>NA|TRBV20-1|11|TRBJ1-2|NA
TGCAGTGCTTGGGGGATCGGAGGCTACACCTTC
CSAWGIGGYTF
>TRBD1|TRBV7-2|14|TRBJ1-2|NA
TGTGCCAGCGGGAGTCAACAGGGGAGGGGAGGCTACACCTTC
CASGSQQGRGGYTF
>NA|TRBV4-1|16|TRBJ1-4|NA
TGCGCCAGCAGCCAAGATCACCGGGGAGGGAGGGAAAAACTGTTTTTT
CASSQDHRGGREKLFF
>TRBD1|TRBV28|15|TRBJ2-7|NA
TGTGCCAGTTCACCCGGCGGGGACAGGACTTACGAGCAGTACTTC
CASSPGGDRTYEQYF
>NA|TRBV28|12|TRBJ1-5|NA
TGTGCCAGCAGTAGAAGCAATCAGCCCCAGCATTTT
CASSRSNQPQHF
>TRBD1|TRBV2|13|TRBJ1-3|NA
TGTGCCAGCAGGGACAGGGTTGGAAACACCATATATTTT
CASRDRVGNTIYF
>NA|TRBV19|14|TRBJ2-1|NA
TGTGCCAGTAGTATAAAGAACGGCTACAATGAGCAGTTCTTC
CASSIKNGYNEQFF
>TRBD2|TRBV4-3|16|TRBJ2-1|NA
TGCGCCAGCAGCCAAGATAGCGGGGGGGCCTACAATGAGCAGTTCTTC
CASSQDSGGAYNEQFF
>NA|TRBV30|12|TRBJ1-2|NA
TGTGCCTGGAGTGTACACGGGGATGGCTACACCTTC
CAWSVHGDGYTF
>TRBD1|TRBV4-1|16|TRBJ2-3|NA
TGCGCCAGCAGCCTCGCGGACAGGCTTAGCACAGATACGCAGTATTTT
CASSLADRLSTDTQYF
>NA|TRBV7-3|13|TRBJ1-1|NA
TGTGCCAGCAGCTTAAGCGGCAACACTGAAGCTTTCTTT
CASSLSGNTEAFF
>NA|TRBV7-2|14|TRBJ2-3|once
TGTGCCAGCAGCTCTGACTTATTCACAGATACGCAGTATTTT
CASSSDLFTDTQYF
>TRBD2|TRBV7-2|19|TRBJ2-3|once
TGTGCCAGCAGCTTCCGAGGGGTAGCGGGGAGGGGGAGCACAGATACGCAGTATTTT
CASSFRGVAGRGSTDTQYF
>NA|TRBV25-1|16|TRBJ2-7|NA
TGTGCCAGCAGTGAACCCGACATTTCATACTCCTACGAGCAGTACTTC
CASSEPDISYSYEQYF
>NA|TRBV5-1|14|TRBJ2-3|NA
TGCGCCAGCAGCTTGGGTAGCGGCACAGATACGCAGTATTTT
CASSLGSGTDTQYF
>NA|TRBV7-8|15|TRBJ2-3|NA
TGTGCCAGCAGCTTAGTGGTCCAAGGCACAGATACGCAGTATTTT
CASSLVVQGTDTQYF
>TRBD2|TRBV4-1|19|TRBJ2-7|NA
TGCGCCAGCAGCCCTGGTGAACTTAGGCGGGGGGGCCGGCCCTACGAGCAGTACTTC
CASSPGELRRGGRPYEQYF
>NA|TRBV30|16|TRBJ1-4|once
TGTGCCTGGAGTGGGCGGGGGCGGTCAACTAATGAAAAACTGTTTTTT
CAWSGRGRSTNEKLFF
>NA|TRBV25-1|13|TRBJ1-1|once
TGTGCCAGCAGTGAATACATGAACACTGAAGCTTTCTTT
CASSEYMNTEAFF
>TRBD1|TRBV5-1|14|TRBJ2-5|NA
TGCGCCAGCAGCACCGGACAGGTTAAAGAGACCCAGTACTTC
CASSTGQVKETQYF
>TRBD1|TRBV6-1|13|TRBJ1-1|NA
TGTGCCAGCAGCTACAGGGGCCACACTGAAGCTTTCTTT
CASSYRGHTEAFF
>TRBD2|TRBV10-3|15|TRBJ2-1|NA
TGTGCCATCAGTGAAGGGGGACTAGGGTACAATGAGCAGTTCTTC
CAISEGGLGYNEQFF
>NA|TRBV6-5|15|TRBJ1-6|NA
TGTGCCAGCAGTTTCGAGGCAGGGTATAATTCACCCCTCCACTTT
CASSFEAGYNSPLHF
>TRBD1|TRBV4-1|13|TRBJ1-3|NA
TGCGCCAGCAGCCAAGGGACAGGGGACACCATATATTTT
CASSQGTGDTIYF
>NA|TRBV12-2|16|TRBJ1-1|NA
TGTGCAAGTCGCTTAGTGGCCTTACCCATGAACACTGAAGCTTTCTTT
CASRLVALPMNTEAFF